This is a list of T cell receptor beta chains from one sample in a study of CXCR3-negative and CXCR3-positive naive CD8 T cells. TCRdb reprocessed the 5' RACE reads, keeping one entry per CDR3 protein, no DNA. This table holds 100,000 to 150,000 distinct CDR3 sequences. Sequencing was carried out using naive CXCR3- CD8+ T cells from blood. Source of these receptors: a human donor in good health. Some clones in this sample may be carry-over from other donors' samples. Each CDR3 is given with its conserved first and last residue.

v_call: TRBV20-1; j_call: TRBJ1-1; cdr3_aa: CSARDPARGDTEAFF
v_call: TRBV11-2; j_call: TRBJ1-2; cdr3_aa: CASSYGQGSSNYGYTF
v_call: TRBV9; j_call: TRBJ2-1; cdr3_aa: CASSVDGGLNNEQFF
v_call: TRBV7-2; j_call: TRBJ2-1; cdr3_aa: CASSLGIWGEQFF
v_call: TRBV13; j_call: TRBJ2-7; cdr3_aa: CASSFSAGDYEQYF
v_call: TRBV5-5; j_call: TRBJ2-5; cdr3_aa: CASSLGDRLAVQETQYF
v_call: TRBV28; j_call: TRBJ1-5; cdr3_aa: CASRALGLVNQPQHF
v_call: TRBV29-1; j_call: TRBJ2-7; cdr3_aa: CSVDEGSYEQYF
v_call: TRBV27; j_call: TRBJ2-7; cdr3_aa: CASSSPGQGFYEQYF
v_call: TRBV2; j_call: TRBJ2-1; cdr3_aa: CASSREDRSLYNEQFF
v_call: TRBV4-1; j_call: TRBJ2-5; cdr3_aa: CASSQDMRAGEQETQYF
v_call: TRBV4-1; j_call: TRBJ2-2; cdr3_aa: CASSQPTGGSHTGELFF
v_call: TRBV19; j_call: TRBJ2-7; cdr3_aa: CASSTGLGESHYEQYF
v_call: TRBV5-4; j_call: TRBJ2-7; cdr3_aa: CASKPLEEGDYEQYF
v_call: TRBV28; j_call: TRBJ2-4; cdr3_aa: CASSATSGRSKDIQYF
v_call: TRBV29-1; j_call: TRBJ2-7; cdr3_aa: CSVEGDRGDYEQYF
v_call: TRBV9; j_call: TRBJ1-4; cdr3_aa: CASSVDVNNEKLFF
v_call: TRBV5-1; j_call: TRBJ2-7; cdr3_aa: CASSLEGGDDEQYF
v_call: TRBV4-3; j_call: TRBJ2-6; cdr3_aa: CASSQLEGTGANVLTF
v_call: TRBV7-3; j_call: TRBJ2-1; cdr3_aa: CASSSTGSWNNEQFF
v_call: TRBV19; j_call: TRBJ2-1; cdr3_aa: CASSISGFNEQFF
v_call: TRBV6-5; j_call: TRBJ2-5; cdr3_aa: CASSYSGLATGETQYF
v_call: TRBV7-6; j_call: TRBJ2-5; cdr3_aa: CASSFRQIKQETQYF
v_call: TRBV7-2; j_call: TRBJ1-6; cdr3_aa: CASSLTGPLSENSPLHF
v_call: TRBV7-9; j_call: TRBJ2-1; cdr3_aa: CASSTPTASSYNEQFF
v_call: TRBV6-5; j_call: TRBJ2-2; cdr3_aa: CASSGGILRDTGELFF
v_call: TRBV28; j_call: TRBJ2-7; cdr3_aa: CASSYTPGLYHYEQYF
v_call: TRBV15; j_call: TRBJ1-4; cdr3_aa: CATSRGATNEKLFF
v_call: TRBV6-5; j_call: TRBJ2-5; cdr3_aa: CASSPQSGGSQETQYF
v_call: TRBV7-8; j_call: TRBJ2-2; cdr3_aa: CASSLGGTGELFF
v_call: TRBV21-1; j_call: TRBJ2-1; cdr3_aa: CASSRRNEQFF
v_call: TRBV20-1; j_call: TRBJ2-5; cdr3_aa: CSATGQPYQETQYF
v_call: TRBV12-3/TRBV12-4; j_call: TRBJ2-7; cdr3_aa: CASTGGLKYEQYF
v_call: TRBV28; j_call: TRBJ2-5; cdr3_aa: CASSFGQSEETQYF
v_call: TRBV4-3; j_call: TRBJ1-5; cdr3_aa: CASSQVWGAGQPQHF
v_call: TRBV10-2; j_call: TRBJ2-7; cdr3_aa: CASSSGTPRHEQYF
v_call: TRBV4-2; j_call: TRBJ2-3; cdr3_aa: CASSQAGGFTDTQYF
v_call: TRBV29-1; j_call: TRBJ2-1; cdr3_aa: CSVDGLTSGRASSYNEQFF
v_call: TRBV6-4; j_call: TRBJ2-3; cdr3_aa: CASSERGGASDTQYF
v_call: TRBV4-1; j_call: TRBJ2-2; cdr3_aa: CASSHGGLGELFF
v_call: TRBV27; j_call: TRBJ2-1; cdr3_aa: CASSLSWGNEQLF
v_call: TRBV7-7; j_call: TRBJ2-3; cdr3_aa: CASSLARDRRRTDTQYF
v_call: TRBV15; j_call: TRBJ2-7; cdr3_aa: CATSRKGLAGDGYEQYF
v_call: TRBV9; j_call: TRBJ2-7; cdr3_aa: CASSPWGSEQYF
v_call: TRBV28; j_call: TRBJ2-7; cdr3_aa: CASSGRDNSYEQYF
v_call: TRBV14; j_call: TRBJ1-2; cdr3_aa: CASSLTGAYYGYTF
v_call: TRBV2; j_call: TRBJ2-2; cdr3_aa: CASSEGQGFTGELFF
v_call: TRBV15; j_call: TRBJ2-1; cdr3_aa: CATSSSSGRWYEQFF
v_call: TRBV19; j_call: TRBJ2-1; cdr3_aa: CASSILVLGLGEQFF
v_call: TRBV5-1; j_call: TRBJ2-7; cdr3_aa: CASSPATGGRTYEQYF
v_call: TRBV5-1; j_call: TRBJ2-5; cdr3_aa: CASSWMGQTETQYF